This T cell receptor (beta chain) was sequenced for a study of control samples from healthy donors and cancer patients. TCRdb's copy holds only in-frame clones and misses some; the assay was immunoSEQ multiplex PCR. This table holds about 58,000 clones, 90% found once. There are 15 residues in the CDR3. The receptor was derived from a man aged 55 to 69 with colorectal cancer. The sequenced sample consisted of PBMCs. The rearrangement uses TRBV21-1 and TRBJ2-7; the table's D call, TRBD1, has no DNA check behind it. TRBV21-1 is noted as a pseudogene. CDR3 bases: TGTGCCAGCACCTTAGGGGGGGGACAGGGGATCAAGCAGTACTTC. Amino acid sequence: CASTLGGGQGIKQYF.